The entry below describes one TCR beta chain. V was shortened by 5 bases and J by 6 bases, with 20 bases between the two germline ends. Germline-derived CDR1 and CDR2 are SGHVS and FNYEAQ. This CDR3 region has 15 residues. The PCR contained 60 Vbeta and 13 Jbeta primers. Produced via immunoSEQ multiplex PCR; TCRdb's table is partial and in-frame only. The data hold 50,000 to 70,000 clones, with 78% observed a single time. This sample is drawn from a study of cytomegalovirus exposure and HLA in healthy donors. J is TRBJ2-7 and V is TRBV7-6; D is perhaps TRBD1 (6 bases). The receptor comes from a girl aged 10 to 17 in good health and CMV-seropositive. The material sequenced was PBMCs. In DNA, the CDR3 is TGTGCCAGCAGCCCGCAGGACAGTAAAACTAGCGAGCAGTACTTC. Translating gives CASSPQDSKTSEQYF.